The entry that follows covers one T cell receptor (beta chain) sequence. Germline-derived CDR1 and CDR2 are SGHRS and YFSETQ. This CDR3 is built from 15 residues. V dropped 1 base and J dropped 2 bases, with 11 bases sitting between them. Only in-frame clones appear in the TCRdb table, and some are missing; sequencing was by immunoSEQ multiplex PCR. The sample has 60,000 to 90,000 clones, about 92% seen once. These data originate in a study of T cell changes during pregnancy in multiple sclerosis. This material consisted of peripheral blood, taken after pregnancy. The J gene is TRBJ2-3, the V gene TRBV5-1; tentative D call: TRBD2 (5 bases). This receptor was identified in a female donor in good health, enrolled as a control in a pregnancy study. The CDR3 spells CASSLMAGYTDTQYF. CDR3 DNA: TGCGCCAGCAGCTTGATGGCGGGTTACACAGATACGCAGTATTTT.